This TCR beta chain was sequenced in a study of graft-versus-host responses after intestinal transplantation. About the research overall: Grafts that recipients had were multivisceral, liver-intestinal, or isolated intestinal transplants. Study findings and constraints: Ileal or blood samples showed some GvH clones first, and such clones were also found in recipient marrow.

Remarks on this clone: The antigen remains undetermined.

The assay was immunoSEQ multiplex PCR, and TCRdb's table has in-frame clones only and misses some. The sample comprises more than 20,000 clones, 80% to 90% of which are singletons, and 5% to 5.5% rests with the top ten. The V gene end was trimmed by 3 bases and the J gene end by 4 bases; junction bases not matched to a gene: 5. CDR3 length: 14 amino acids. Germline lookup yields CDR1 LNHNV and CDR2 YYDKDF (reference sequence). The TCR originated in a human patient who received an intestinal transplant, so some T cells may come from the graft donor. The chain has TRBV15 and TRBJ1-2; TRBD1 matches 7 bases. The starting material was PBMCs, obtained more than 62 days after intestinal transplantation. In DNA form, the CDR3 reads TGTGCCACCAGCAGCGGACAGGCAAGCTATGGCTACACCTTC. Amino acids: CATSSGQASYGYTF.